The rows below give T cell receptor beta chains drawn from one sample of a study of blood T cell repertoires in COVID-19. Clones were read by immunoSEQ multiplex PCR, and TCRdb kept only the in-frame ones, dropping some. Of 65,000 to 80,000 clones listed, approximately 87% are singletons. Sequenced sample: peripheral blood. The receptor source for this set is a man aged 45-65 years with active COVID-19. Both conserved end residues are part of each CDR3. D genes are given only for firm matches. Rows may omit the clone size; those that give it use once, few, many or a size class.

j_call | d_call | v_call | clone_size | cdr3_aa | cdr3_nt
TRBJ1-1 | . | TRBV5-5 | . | CASSLGGSSLTFF | TGTGCCAGCAGCTTGGGGGGCAGCAGTTTAACTTTCTTT
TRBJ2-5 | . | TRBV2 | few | CASRREGGETQYF | TGTGCCAGCAGAAGGGAGGGGGGGGAGACCCAGTACTTC
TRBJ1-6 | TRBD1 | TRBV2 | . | CASSDRETTPLHF | TGTGCCAGCAGCGACAGGGAAACGACACCCCTCCACTTT
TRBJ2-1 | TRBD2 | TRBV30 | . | CAWSVAASGEQFF | TGTGCCTGGAGTGTAGCGGCTAGCGGGGAGCAGTTCTTC
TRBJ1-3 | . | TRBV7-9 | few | CASSLATAGNTIYF | TGTGCCAGCAGCTTAGCCACAGCCGGAAACACCATATATTTT
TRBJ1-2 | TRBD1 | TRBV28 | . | CASRLGQGAKGYTF | TGTGCCAGCAGATTAGGACAGGGGGCTAAGGGCTACACCTTC
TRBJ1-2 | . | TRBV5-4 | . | CASSLGSGENYGYTF | TGTGCCAGCAGCTTGGGGAGCGGGGAAAACTATGGCTACACCTTC
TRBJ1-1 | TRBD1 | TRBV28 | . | CASSLRQGNTEAFF | TGTGCCAGCAGTTTGAGACAGGGGAACACTGAAGCTTTCTTT
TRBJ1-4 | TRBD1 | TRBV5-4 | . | CASTPRGPTGGSTNEKLFF | TGTGCCAGCACCCCCCGGGGGCCGACAGGGGGCTCAACTAATGAAAAACTGTTTTTT
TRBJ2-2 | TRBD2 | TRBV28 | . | CASRPRLARLTNTGELFF | TGTGCCAGCAGACCCAGACTAGCACGACTTACGAACACCGGGGAGCTGTTTTTT
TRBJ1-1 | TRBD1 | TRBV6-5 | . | CASSRPPTGITEAFF | TGTGCCAGCAGTCGGCCCCCGACAGGGATCACTGAAGCTTTCTTT
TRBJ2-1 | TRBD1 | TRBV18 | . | CASSRDREGNEQFF | TGTGCCAGCTCACGCGACAGGGAAGGCAATGAGCAGTTCTTC
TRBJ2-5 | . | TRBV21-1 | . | CASSPDSRMTQETQYF | TGTGCCAGCAGCCCCGACTCCCGGATGACCCAAGAGACCCAGTACTTC
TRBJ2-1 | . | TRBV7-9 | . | CAPGEQFF | TGTGCCCCCGGGGAGCAGTTCTTC
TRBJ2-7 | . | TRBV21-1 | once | CASSSRPTGTYEQYF | TGTGCCAGCAGCTCCCGCCCCACGGGGACCTACGAGCAGTACTTC
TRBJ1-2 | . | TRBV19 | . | CASTGTGRNYGYTF | TGTGCCAGTACTGGAACAGGGAGAAACTATGGCTACACCTTC
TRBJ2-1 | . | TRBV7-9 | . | CASSLESRSSYNEQFF | TGTGCCAGCAGCTTAGAGTCGCGAAGCTCCTACAATGAGCAGTTCTTC
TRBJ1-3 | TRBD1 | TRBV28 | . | CASSNLDRGTDTIYF | TGTGCCAGCAGTAACCTGGACAGGGGAACAGACACCATATATTTT
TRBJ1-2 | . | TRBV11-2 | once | CASSSLTSPGTF | TGTGCCAGCAGCTCCTTAACGAGTCCCGGGACCTTC
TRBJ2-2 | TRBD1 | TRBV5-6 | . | CASSLGGRELFF | TGTGCCAGCAGCTTAGGGGGCAGGGAGCTGTTTTTT
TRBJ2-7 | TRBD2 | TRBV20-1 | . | CSASPPWTSGGDGSYEQYF | TGCAGTGCTAGTCCCCCTTGGACTAGCGGGGGGGACGGGTCCTACGAGCAGTACTTC
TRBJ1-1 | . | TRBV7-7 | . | CASSCTEMNTEAFF | TGTGCTAGCAGCTGTACGGAGATGAACACTGAAGCTTTCTTT
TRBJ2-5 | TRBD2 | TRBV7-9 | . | CASSPGAGEQQETQYF | TGTGCCAGCAGCCCAGGAGCGGGGGAACAACAAGAGACCCAGTACTTC
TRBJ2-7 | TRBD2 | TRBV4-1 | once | CASSLIAGEYEQYF | TGCGCCAGCAGCCTAATAGCGGGAGAATACGAGCAGTACTTC
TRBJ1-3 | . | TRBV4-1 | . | CASSQDPSRLPLSGNTIYF | TGCGCCAGCAGCCAAGACCCTTCCCGGTTACCCCTCTCTGGAAACACCATATATTTT
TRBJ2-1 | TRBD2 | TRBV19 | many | CASSITSGGEQFF | TGTGCCAGTAGTATTACTAGCGGCGGAGAGCAGTTCTTC
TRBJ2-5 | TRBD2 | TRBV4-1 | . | CASRASGGAKETQYF | TGCGCCAGCAGGGCTAGCGGGGGGGCCAAAGAGACCCAGTACTTC
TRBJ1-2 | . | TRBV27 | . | CALRAGWPRGYTF | TGTGCCCTTAGGGCAGGGTGGCCTCGAGGCTACACCTTC
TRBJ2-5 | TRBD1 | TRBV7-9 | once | CASTTGRQGAGETQYF | TGTGCCAGCACCACTGGAAGACAGGGGGCAGGGGAGACCCAGTACTTC
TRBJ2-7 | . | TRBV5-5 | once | CASSLESGVYEQYF | TGTGCCAGCAGCTTGGAGTCGGGGGTCTACGAGCAGTACTTC
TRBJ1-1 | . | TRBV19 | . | CASSSLRELNTEAFF | TGTGCCAGTAGTAGTTTGAGGGAGCTGAACACTGAAGCTTTCTTT
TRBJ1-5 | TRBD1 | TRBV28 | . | CASRQGKRPQHF | TGTGCCAGCCGACAGGGCAAGCGGCCCCAGCATTTT